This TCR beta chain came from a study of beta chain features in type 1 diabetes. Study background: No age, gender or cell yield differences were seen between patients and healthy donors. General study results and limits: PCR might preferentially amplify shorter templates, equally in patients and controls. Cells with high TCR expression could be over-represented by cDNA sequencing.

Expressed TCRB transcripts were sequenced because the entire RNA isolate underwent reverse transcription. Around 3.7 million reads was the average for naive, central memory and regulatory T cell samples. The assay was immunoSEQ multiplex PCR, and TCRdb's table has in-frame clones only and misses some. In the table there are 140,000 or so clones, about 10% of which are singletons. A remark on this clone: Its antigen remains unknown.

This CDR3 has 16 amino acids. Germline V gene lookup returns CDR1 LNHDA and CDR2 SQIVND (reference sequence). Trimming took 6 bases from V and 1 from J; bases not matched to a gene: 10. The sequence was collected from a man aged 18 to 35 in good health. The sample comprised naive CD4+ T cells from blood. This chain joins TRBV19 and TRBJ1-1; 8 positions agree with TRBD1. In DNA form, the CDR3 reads TGTGCCAGTAGGGCGGACAGGGTCAGGGGGAACACTGAAGCTTTCTTT. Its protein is CASRADRVRGNTEAFF.